This TCR beta chain was identified in a study of blood T cell repertoires in COVID-19. The assay was immunoSEQ multiplex PCR, and TCRdb's table has in-frame clones only and misses some. The sample lists under 300,000 clones, approximately 80% seen once, with 3% to 4% in the top ten. The sequenced sample consisted of peripheral blood. This TCR came from a woman aged 35 to 49 with active or convalescent COVID-19.

The DNA for the CDR3 is TGTGCTAGTGGTCTACTAGCGGGGGGCTCCTACGAGCAGTACTTC. As protein: CASGLLAGGSYEQYF. The chain combines TRBV12-5 with TRBJ2-7, with 12 bases that match TRBD2. Per germline, CDR1 LGHNT and CDR2 FRNRAP. The CDR3 runs 15 residues. The V and J ends lost 5 bases and 0 bases, in that order; junction bases with no gene match: 2.